This TCR beta chain came from a study of blood T cell repertoires in COVID-19. Study context: From the United States, Italy and Spain came samples of acute and convalescent COVID-19. Sample material is recorded as cDNA or gDNA derived from T cells, B-cell-depleted T cells, or PBMCs.

In the authors' workflow: Counts of nucleated cells, estimated from reference gene primer amplification, were obtained. Sequenced by immunoSEQ multiplex PCR; TCRdb stores in-frame clones only, minus some. Clonal size and the V and J genes are those of that table, whereas D and trimming came from the DNA. The sample lists fewer than 40,000 clones, 90% to 95% occurring once. Material for sequencing was peripheral blood. The clonotype was recovered from a human donor with active COVID-19. The donor label of this sample is uncertain.

Written as DNA, the CDR3 is TGTGCCAGCAGCCTCGGCGGGAGTCATCGAAGTTGGGAGACCCAGTACTTC. It codes for CASSLGGSHRSWETQYF. The chain links TRBV14 to TRBJ2-5, with TRBD2 matching 7 bases. The CDR3 totals 17 residues. V shed 4 bases, J shed 5 bases, and the junction held 16 bases outside the gene matches. CDR1 and CDR2 from the germline V gene are SGHDN and FVKESK.